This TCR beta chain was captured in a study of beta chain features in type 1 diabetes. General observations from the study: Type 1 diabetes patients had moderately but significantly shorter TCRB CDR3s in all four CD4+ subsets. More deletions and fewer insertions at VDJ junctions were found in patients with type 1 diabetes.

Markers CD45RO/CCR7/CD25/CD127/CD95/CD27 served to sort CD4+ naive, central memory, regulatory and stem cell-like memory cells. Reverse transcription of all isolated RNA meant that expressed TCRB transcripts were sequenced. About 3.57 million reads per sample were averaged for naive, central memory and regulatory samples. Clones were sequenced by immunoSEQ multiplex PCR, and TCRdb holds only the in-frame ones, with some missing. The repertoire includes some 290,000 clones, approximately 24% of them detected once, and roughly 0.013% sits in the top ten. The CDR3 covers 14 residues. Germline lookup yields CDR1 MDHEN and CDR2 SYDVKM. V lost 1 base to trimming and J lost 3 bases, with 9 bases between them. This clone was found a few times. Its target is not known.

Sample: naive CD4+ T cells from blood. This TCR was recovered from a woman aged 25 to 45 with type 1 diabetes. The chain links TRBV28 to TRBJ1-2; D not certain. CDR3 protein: CASSLSRGDYGYTF. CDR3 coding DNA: TGTGCCAGCAGTTTATCCCGCGGCGACTATGGCTACACCTTC.